This TCR beta chain was retrieved from a study of early T cells in non-severe SARS-CoV-2 infection. Study summary: Bulk RNA from unsorted whole blood was sequenced; chains were unpaired. Study conclusions and caveats: Clonotype matching in VDJdb favored anti-spike CD8 responses and did not capture private and CD4 specificities.

CDR1 is DFQATT and CDR2 is SNEGSKA in the germline V gene (reference sequence). This CDR3 spans 11 amino acids. Trimming shortened V by 3 bases and J by 14 bases, and 14 bases separated the two germline ends. Researchers tagged individual cDNA molecules with unique molecular identifiers. TCRdb passed the 5' RACE reads through MiXCR, listing each CDR3 protein once. The table has some 30,000 distinct CDR3 sequences, around 5.4% seen once. This clonotype was picked up many times. As yet, its antigen is unknown. The specimen was whole blood. The chain has TRBV20-1 and TRBJ1-3; unclear D gene. The sequence came from an adult who was a healthcare worker with PCR-confirmed SARS-CoV-2 infection or an uninfected control (not recorded which). CDR3 bases: TGCAGTGCTAGTCTCCGGACCTCTGTATATTTT. It yields the protein CSASLRTSVYF.